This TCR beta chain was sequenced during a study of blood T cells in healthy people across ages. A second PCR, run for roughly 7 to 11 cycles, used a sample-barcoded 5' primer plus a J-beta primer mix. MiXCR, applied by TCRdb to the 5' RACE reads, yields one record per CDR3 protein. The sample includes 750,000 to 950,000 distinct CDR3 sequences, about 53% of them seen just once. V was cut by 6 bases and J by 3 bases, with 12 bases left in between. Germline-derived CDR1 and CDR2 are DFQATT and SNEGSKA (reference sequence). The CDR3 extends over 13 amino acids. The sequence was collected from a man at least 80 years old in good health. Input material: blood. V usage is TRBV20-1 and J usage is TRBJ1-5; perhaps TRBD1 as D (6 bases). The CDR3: CSAVPGDNQPQHF. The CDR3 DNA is TGCAGTGCCGTCCCAGGGGACAATCAGCCCCAGCATTTT.